These 4 T cell receptor beta chains came from one sample sequenced in a study of shared clonotypes between healthy human individuals (dated by TCRdb to the early 2020s). Libraries were constructed by the immunoSEQ multiplex PCR assay. Imported from immuneACCESS, the table was reduced by TCRdb to in-frame sequences with V and J called. These copies leave out some clones; in studies compared against another copy, an unresolved V gene accounts for under half, and the cause of the remainder is not known. Counted in this sample were some 2,000,000 clones; 85% to 95% of them appeared once. The biggest ten clones account for 0.1% to 0.15% of the sample. The specimen was naive CD4+ T cells sorted from blood. In light of the paper, this sample's cell subset or site label describes: CD45RA+ positively selected. The receptors originated from a man aged 18 to 35 in good health.

This sequence joins TRBV28 and TRBJ2-5; D gene unclear. The ends were cut back, 1 base at V and 2 bases at J, with 2 bases in the middle. The length of the CDR3 is 12 residues. Germline V CDR1 and CDR2: MDHEN, SYDVKM. Here the CDR3 reads CASSLFQETQYF. The CDR3 DNA follows: TGTGCCAGCAGTTTATTTCAAGAGACCCAGTACTTC.

This rearrangement joins TRBV7-3 to TRBJ1-3; D unresolved. The length of the CDR3 is 13 residues. Trimming left V 6 bases short and J 0 bases short, with 6 bases between. The germline V gene has CDR1 SGHTA and CDR2 FQGTGA. Here the CDR3 DNA reads TGTGCCAGCAGAAGCAGCTCTGGAAACACCATATATTTT. The encoded protein is CASRSSSGNTIYF.

V and J are TRBV7-8 and TRBJ2-7, with TRBD1 as a possible D gene (5 bases). Germline CDR1 is SGHVS and CDR2 is FQNEAQ. The CDR3 loop spans 12 amino acids. Trimming shortened V by 0 bases and J by 5 bases, and 5 bases separated the two germline ends. In DNA, the CDR3 is TGTGCCAGCAGCTTAGCAGGGGACGAGCAGTACTTC. Translating it yields CASSLAGDEQYF.

V usage is TRBV5-6 and J usage is TRBJ2-2; D is uncertain. Trimming took 0 bases from V and 6 from J, leaving 12 bases between them. The CDR3 covers 15 residues. Germline lookup yields CDR1 SGHDT and CDR2 YYEEEE. CDR3 amino acids: CASSLGIQPAGELFF. In nucleotides, the CDR3 is TGTGCCAGCAGCTTGGGGATCCAGCCGGCCGGGGAGCTGTTTTTT.